Listed here are 17 T cell receptor beta chains from one sample, sequenced in a study of coeliac disease. Sequencing used immunoSEQ multiplex PCR; TCRdb keeps in-frame clones, though not all of them. The table lists under 5,000 clones, roughly 74% of them singletons. Source material: lamina propria lymphocytes from the gut. All receptors come from a woman aged 18 to 35 with active celiac disease.

The rearrangement links TRBV11-2 to TRBJ1-2; D gene ambiguous. The CDR3 contains 12 residues. CDR1 is SGHAT, CDR2 FQNNGV, per germline. V lost 4 bases, J lost 4 bases, and 7 bases lay in between. CDR3 region: CASSSESYGYTF. DNA for the CDR3: TGTGCCAGCAGCTCCGAGTCCTATGGCTACACCTTC.

This clone was observed once. The J gene is TRBJ1-2, the V gene TRBV19; D may be TRBD1 (6 bases). The CDR3 is 13 residues long. CDR1 is LNHDA, CDR2 SQIVND, per germline (reference sequence). V gave up 4 bases and J gave up 4 bases, with 10 bases separating them. The CDR3, as DNA: TGTGCCAGTAGTAAGGGGGTTGGCTATGGCTACACCTTC. Its protein is CASSKGVGYGYTF. The variable domain in full, with the rest retrieved from reference TRBV19 and TRBJ1-2, is DGGITQSPKYLFRKEGQNVTLSCEQNLNHDAMYWYRQDPGQGLRLIYYSQIVNDFQKGDIAEGYSVSREKKESFPLTVTSAQKNPTAFYLCASSKGVGYGYTFGSGTRLTVV.

This clone was detected only a few times. This chain connects TRBV6-5 to TRBJ2-7; TRBD1 might be the D (6 bases). Per the germline V gene, CDR1 is MNHEY and CDR2 is SVGAGI. V was shortened by 2 bases and J by 6 bases, with 11 bases between the two germline ends. The length of the CDR3 is 13 residues. CDR3 protein: CASSYEQGSEQYF. CDR3 DNA sequence: TGTGCCAGCAGTTACGAACAGGGCAGCGAGCAGTACTTC.

This rearrangement joins TRBV12-5 to TRBJ2-7, with 11 bases that match TRBD2. Germline-derived CDR1 and CDR2 are LGHNT and FRNRAP. There are 14 residues in the CDR3. With 7 bases clipped from V and 7 bases from J, the junction kept 9 bases outside the gene matches. The CDR3 is CASAYRLAGYEQYF. For the CDR3, the DNA is TGTGCTAGTGCTTACCGACTAGCGGGGTATGAGCAGTACTTC. Full variable domain (missing parts from reference TRBV12-5 and TRBJ2-7): DARVTQTPRHKVTEMGQEVTMRCQPILGHNTVFWYRQTMMQGLELLAYFRNRAPLDDSGMPKDRFSAEMPDATLATLKIQPSEPRDSAVYFCASAYRLAGYEQYFGPGTRLTVT.

The V gene is TRBV6-6, the J gene TRBJ2-1, with a weak D call TRBD1 (5 bases). There are 12 residues in the CDR3. Trimming cost V 2 bases and J 12 bases, with 11 bases left between them. CDR1 is MNHNY and CDR2 is SVGAGI in the germline V gene (reference sequence). The CDR3 spells CASSYGAVSQFF. Here the CDR3 DNA reads TGTGCCAGCAGTTACGGGGCAGTGTCGCAGTTCTTC.

The rearrangement links TRBV18 to TRBJ2-4, with 8 bases that match TRBD1. J lost 2 bases, V lost 4 bases, and 16 bases had no gene match. This CDR3 contains 19 residues. The germline V gene encodes CDR1 KGHSH and CDR2 LQKENI. CDR3 in amino acids: CASSLTSRTGKESKNIQYF. DNA of the CDR3: TGTGCCAGCTCACTCACCTCCAGGACAGGGAAGGAATCCAAAAACATTCAGTACTTC.

This clone turned up a few times. The gene calls are TRBV6-6 and TRBJ2-1; D gene uncertain. V was shortened by 8 bases and J by 4 bases, with 12 bases between the two germline ends. The CDR3 loop spans 13 amino acids. The V gene's germline CDR1 is MNHNY and CDR2 SVGAGI (reference sequence). The DNA of the CDR3 is TGTGCCAGCCAGACTTATCGATACAATGAGCAGTTCTTC. This gives the protein CASQTYRYNEQFF.

The rearrangement uses TRBV6-4 and TRBJ2-1; maybe TRBD2 (6 bases). The CDR3 loop spans 14 amino acids. Deletions cut 2 bases from V and 1 base from J, with 6 bases between. In germline, CDR1 is MRHNA, CDR2 SNTAGT. The CDR3 nucleotides are TGTGCCAGCAGTGACGGGGGGTCCTACAATGAGCAGTTCTTC. Translating it yields CASSDGGSYNEQFF.

The chain combines TRBV6-4 with TRBJ1-5; D uncertain. This CDR3 has 13 amino acids. The germline V gene encodes CDR1 MRHNA and CDR2 SNTAGT. V gave up 3 bases and J gave up 3 bases, with 6 bases separating them. The CDR3 DNA reads as TGTGCCAGCAGTGAACAGCTCAATCAGCCCCAGCATTTT. It encodes CASSEQLNQPQHF.

The V and J genes are TRBV21-1 and TRBJ1-1; the D call of TRBD1 is as the table states it, not checked on the DNA. TRBV21-1 is classified as a pseudogene. There are 14 residues in the CDR3. CDR3 protein: CASVHRALNTEAFF. In DNA, the CDR3 is TGTGCCAGCGTACACAGGGCCTTGAACACTGAAGCTTTCTTT.

The V call is TRBV5-8, the J call TRBJ2-1, with 7 positions matching TRBD2. The J segment lost 8 bases and the V segment lost 5 bases, leaving 13 bases of the junction unmatched. There are 15 residues in the CDR3. Germline V gene sequence: CDR1 SGHTS, CDR2 YDEGEE. The CDR3 protein is CASRTGLEVLHEQFF. CDR3 bases: TGTGCCAGCAGAACCGGACTAGAGGTACTACATGAGCAGTTCTTC.

The chain has TRBV7-9 and TRBJ2-5; 10 bases line up with TRBD2. CDR1 is SEHNR and CDR2 is FQNEAQ in the germline V gene (reference sequence). V lost 4 bases and J lost 0; bases outside the gene matches: 11. The CDR3 is made up of 18 amino acids. The CDR3 loop reads CASSSREGLAPDQETQYF. The DNA for the CDR3 is TGTGCCAGCAGCTCCCGGGAGGGACTAGCGCCAGACCAAGAGACCCAGTACTTC. The full variable domain, in which reference TRBV7-9 and TRBJ2-5 provide the parts outside the CDR3, is DTGVSQNPRHKITKRGQNVTFRCDPISEHNRLYWYRQTLGQGPEFLTYFQNEAQLEKSRLLSDRFSAERPKGSFSTLEIQRTEQGDSAMYLCASSSREGLAPDQETQYFGPGTRLLVL.

Concerning this clone: Different DNA sequences within this sample yield the same CDR3. V usage is TRBV9 and J usage is TRBJ2-1; 9 bases align to TRBD1. Germline-derived CDR1 and CDR2 are SGDLS and YYNGEE. Trimming cost V 0 bases and J 7 bases; bases outside gene matches: 2. CDR3 length: 14 amino acids. The CDR3 DNA follows: TGTGCCAGCAGCGTAGGGGACAGGGTTAATGAGCAGTTCTTC. Protein product: CASSVGDRVNEQFF.

This sequence joins TRBV15 and TRBJ2-6, with TRBD1 identical over 8 bases. After removal of 8 bases from V and 2 bases from J, the junction contained 8 bases not matched to a gene. Germline assignment: CDR1 LNHNV and CDR2 YYDKDF (reference sequence). CDR3 length: 16 residues. CDR3 DNA: TGTGCCACCCGGGACAGGACATGGGCTGGGGCCAACGTCCTGACTTTC. The encoded protein is CATRDRTWAGANVLTF.

The chain joins TRBV7-9 to TRBJ2-1; 9 nucleotides agree with TRBD1. V was clipped by 4 bases and J by 5 bases; unmatched bases: 9. The germline gives CDR1 SEHNR, CDR2 FQNEAQ (reference sequence). This CDR3 region has 16 residues. CDR3 protein: CASSSSLDRGHNEQFF. Written as DNA, the CDR3 is TGTGCCAGCAGCTCCTCTTTGGACAGGGGTCACAATGAGCAGTTCTTC.

CDR3 bases: TGTGCCAGTAGTCGTGAGGGCAACTTCGATGGCTACACCTTC. It specifies CASSREGNFDGYTF. The chain employs TRBV19 and TRBJ1-2, with D uncertain. The CDR3 runs to 14 residues. CDR1 LNHDA and CDR2 SQIVND come from the germline V gene (reference sequence). Trimming pared 5 bases from V and 6 bases from J, leaving 16 bases between.

The chain couples TRBV5-1 to TRBJ1-2, with 7 bases that match TRBD1. The V gene end was trimmed by 1 base and the J gene end by 0 bases; junction bases not matched to a gene: 9. This CDR3 comprises 17 residues. Germline assignment: CDR1 SGHRS and CDR2 YFSETQ. The CDR3 bases are TGCGCCAGCAGCTTGCCCTTTTCCGGGACAGCTAACTATGGCTACACCTTC. Protein sequence: CASSLPFSGTANYGYTF.